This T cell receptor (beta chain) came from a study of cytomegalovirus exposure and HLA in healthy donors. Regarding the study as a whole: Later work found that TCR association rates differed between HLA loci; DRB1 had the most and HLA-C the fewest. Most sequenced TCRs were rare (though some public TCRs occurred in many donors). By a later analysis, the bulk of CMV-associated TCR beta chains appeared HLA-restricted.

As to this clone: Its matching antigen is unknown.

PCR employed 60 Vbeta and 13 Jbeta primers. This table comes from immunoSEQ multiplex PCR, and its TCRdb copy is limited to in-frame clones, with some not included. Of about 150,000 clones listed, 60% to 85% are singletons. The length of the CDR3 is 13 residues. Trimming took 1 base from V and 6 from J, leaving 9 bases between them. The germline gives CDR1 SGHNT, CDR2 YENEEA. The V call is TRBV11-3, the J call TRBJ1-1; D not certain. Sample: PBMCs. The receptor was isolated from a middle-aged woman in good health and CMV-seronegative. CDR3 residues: CASSLASGAEAFF. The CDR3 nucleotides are TGTGCCAGCAGCTTAGCTTCCGGGGCTGAAGCTTTCTTT.